This TCR beta chain was sequenced in a study of shared T cell receptors in the human thymus. The CDR3 is made up of 17 amino acids. V gave up 2 bases and J gave up 6 bases; unmatched junction bases: 12. CDR1 and CDR2 from the germline V gene are SGHAT and FQNNGV. Sequencing used immunoSEQ multiplex PCR; TCRdb keeps in-frame clones, though not all of them. Of about 660,000 clones listed, approximately 88% are singletons. The same specimen was also included in a second study, on human thymus T cells. In that study: Obtained as resections during corrective heart surgery, the thymus tissue was then studied.

The specimen was thymocytes. V is TRBV11-2 and J is TRBJ1-1, with 10 bases matching TRBD1. This sequence was found in a boy younger than two with a congenital heart defect. DNA of the CDR3: TGTGCCAGCAGCTTACTTGCCCCCGGGACAGGGGACCCTGAAGCTTTCTTT. This encodes CASSLLAPGTGDPEAFF.